This TCR beta chain was found in a study of blood T cell repertoires in COVID-19. Study-level information: Samples came from the United States, Italy and Spain, spanning acute and convalescent COVID-19. PBMCs, B-cell-depleted T cells, or T cells were the source of the cDNA or gDNA that made up the material.

CDR3 length: 15 residues. Germline V CDR1 and CDR2: SGHDT, YYEEEE. Trimming left V 0 bases short and J 2 bases short, with 6 bases between. Source study methods: Reference gene primer amplification gave estimated nucleated cell counts. The assay was immunoSEQ multiplex PCR, and TCRdb's table has in-frame clones only and misses some. V, J and clone size reflect that table, while D and trimming were determined from the DNA. The data show about 69,000 clones, with around 79% seen just once and approximately 17% held by the top ten. The genes are TRBV5-6 and TRBJ1-6; TRBD1 might be the D (6 bases). The clonotype was recovered from a man between 60 and 75 years old with acute or convalescent COVID-19. The sample consisted of peripheral blood. CDR3 nucleotides: TGTGCCAGCAGCTTGGACAGGGCCTATAATTCACCCCTCCACTTT. The encoded protein is CASSLDRAYNSPLHF.